The 19 T cell receptor beta chains presented below share a single source sample, sequenced in a study of T-cell memory formation after mild COVID-19. TCRdb fed the 5' RACE reads into MiXCR, producing one record per CDR3 protein. The repertoire holds hundreds of thousands of distinct CDR3 sequences, roughly 13% seen once, with about 24% in the top ten. Sequencing input: PBMCs or a T cell subset sorted from them (not recorded which). These receptors originate from a man aged 18 to 29 who had mild COVID-19 (a few samples of this study predate the infection). Cell type and time point are not known.

This chain uses TRBV7-9 with TRBJ2-5; D is possibly TRBD1 (6 bases). Trimming pared 4 bases from V and 4 bases from J, leaving 13 bases between. The V gene's germline CDR1 is SEHNR and CDR2 FQNEAQ (reference sequence). The CDR3 spans 14 residues. Written as DNA, the CDR3 is TGTGCCAGCAGCTCGACTATGGGGGCAGAGACCCAGTACTTC. Encoded protein: CASSSTMGAETQYF.

The chain carries TRBV18 and TRBJ2-1, with 9 bases aligning to TRBD1. This CDR3 is 16 amino acids long. Germline V CDR1 and CDR2: KGHSH, LQKENI. Germline trimming cut 2 bases from V and 12 bases from J; bases unmatched to any gene: 14. The CDR3 coding sequence is TGTGCCAGCTCACCAACGGGACAGGGCAACCGGGTAAGGCAGTTCTTC. Its translation is CASSPTGQGNRVRQFF.

The table lists this clonotype with a few counts. The J gene is TRBJ1-5, the V gene TRBV12-3 or TRBV12-4, with D tentatively TRBD1 (6 bases). Trimming removed 6 bases from V and 3 bases from J, with 12 bases in between. CDR3 size: 14 residues. This CDR3 reads CASRSRQANQPQHF. The DNA for the CDR3 is TGTGCCAGCAGATCTAGACAGGCCAATCAGCCCCAGCATTTT.

This clonotype appeared a few times. The chain combines TRBV6-2 or TRBV6-3 with TRBJ2-7, with 9 bases fitting TRBD2. The germline V gene encodes CDR1 MNHEY and CDR2 SVGEGT. Unmatched junction bases numbered 7, after V lost 4 bases and J lost 6 bases. The CDR3 has 14 amino acids. DNA for the CDR3: TGTGCCAGCAGTTTCCTACTAGCGGGCTCCGAGCAGTACGTC. This translates into CASSFLLAGSEQYV.

The chain recombines TRBV6-2 or TRBV6-3 with TRBJ1-1, with unresolved D. V was shortened by 0 bases and J by 5 bases, with 7 bases between the two germline ends. Germline loops: CDR1 MNHEY, CDR2 SVGEGT. This CDR3 comprises 13 residues. The CDR3 protein is CASSYSVSTEAFF. CDR3 bases: TGTGCCAGCAGTTACTCAGTGTCAACTGAAGCTTTCTTT.

This clonotype was recorded at least ten times. The chain uses TRBV7-2 and TRBJ2-7; D tentatively fits TRBD1 or TRBD2 (6 bases each). The length of the CDR3 is 15 residues. Germline lookup yields CDR1 SGHTA and CDR2 FQGNSA. The germline V and J ends were trimmed by 1 base and 4 bases, with 14 bases remaining between them. The CDR3 region is CASSLDRGARYEQYF. Here the CDR3 DNA reads TGTGCCAGCAGCTTAGATAGGGGGGCGCGTTACGAGCAGTACTTC.

The gene calls are TRBV6-2 or TRBV6-3 and TRBJ2-3, with TRBD1 identical over 7 bases. Germline CDR1 and CDR2: MNHEY and SVGEGT. With V trimmed by 10 bases and J by 1 base, 8 bases remained unmatched. This CDR3 is built from 14 residues. The CDR3 protein is CATSDRIRTDTQYF. For the CDR3, the DNA is TGTGCCACGTCGGACAGGATTCGCACAGATACGCAGTATTTT.

The J gene is TRBJ1-5, the V gene TRBV4-3; no reliable D call. This CDR3 contains 12 residues. Germline V gene data show CDR1 as LGHNA and CDR2 as YSLEER. V lost 0 bases, J lost 11 bases, and 8 bases lay in between. The CDR3: CASSQDRGAQHF. In DNA form, the CDR3 reads TGCGCCAGCAGCCAAGACCGGGGAGCCCAGCATTTT.

This clonotype was counted between two and nine times. The chain uses TRBV20-1 and TRBJ2-5; D assignment may be TRBD1 or TRBD2 (7 bases each). CDR1 and CDR2 from the germline V gene are DFQATT and SNEGSKA (reference sequence). V was shortened by 0 bases and J by 7 bases, with 18 bases between the two germline ends. This CDR3 is built from 15 residues. The CDR3 region has the DNA TGCAGTGCTAGAGATCGTCAGGGGGGGCAGGGGACCCAGTACTTC. Protein: CSARDRQGGQGTQYF.

This clonotype was found a few times. The rearrangement uses TRBV7-6 and TRBJ1-4, with D maybe TRBD1 (6 bases). CDR1 is SGHVS, CDR2 FNYEAQ, per germline. Trimming left V 2 bases short and J 5 bases short, with 15 bases between. CDR3 length equals 16 residues. Written as DNA, the CDR3 is TGTGCCAGCAGCTTATCACAGGGTCCTTCAAATGAAAAACTGTTTTTT. Its protein is CASSLSQGPSNEKLFF.

The chain combines TRBV7-9 with TRBJ2-5; no clear D. This CDR3 region has 13 residues. V shed 6 bases and J shed 3 bases, with 11 bases lying between them. The germline V gene encodes CDR1 SEHNR and CDR2 FQNEAQ (reference sequence). CDR3 sequence reads: CASSRGSKETQYF. CDR3 DNA sequence: TGTGCCAGCAGTCGAGGTTCTAAAGAGACCCAGTACTTC.

The genes are TRBV5-5 and TRBJ1-1, with TRBD1 as a possible D gene (5 bases). V gave up 4 bases and J gave up 1 base, with 17 bases separating them. Germline V gene sequence: CDR1 SGHKS, CDR2 YYEKEE (reference sequence). This CDR3 contains 16 residues. This chain's CDR3 is CASSDEWGTPNTEAFF. CDR3 coding DNA: TGTGCCAGCAGCGACGAGTGGGGGACTCCGAACACTGAAGCTTTCTTT. Combining the CDR3 with reference TRBV5-5 and TRBJ1-1 gives the whole variable domain DAGVTQSPTHLIKTRGQQVTLRCSPISGHKSVSWYQQVLGQGPQFIFQYYEKEERGRGNFPDRFSARQFPNYSSELNVNALLLGDSALYLCASSDEWGTPNTEAFFGQGTRLTVV.

This clonotype was seen only a few times. V is TRBV7-9 and J is TRBJ1-5; no clear D gene. Germline CDR1 and CDR2: SEHNR and FQNEAQ (reference sequence). Trimming took 5 bases from V and 5 from J, leaving 10 bases between them. CDR3 length equals 13 residues. The CDR3 bases are TGTGCCAGCAGCCGCCTCGAACATCAGCCCCAGCATTTT. Translating gives CASSRLEHQPQHF.

A few counts support this clonotype. The chain links TRBV12-3 or TRBV12-4 to TRBJ2-5; the match to TRBD1 covers 8 bases. The CDR3 totals 15 residues. V was pared by 1 base and J by 5 bases, with 6 bases of the junction left unmatched. The CDR3 region has the DNA TGTGCCAGCAGTTTAGGGACAGGGTCTCGTGAGACCCAGTACTTC. Translation gives CASSLGTGSRETQYF.

This clonotype was counted ten times or more. This sequence joins TRBV7-2 and TRBJ2-1, with D maybe TRBD2 (5 bases). This CDR3 contains 13 residues. Germline CDR1 SGHTA, CDR2 FQGNSA. V lost 5 bases and J lost 9, with 14 bases in between. CDR3 in amino acids: CASSMGAGSEQFF. The CDR3 DNA follows: TGTGCCAGCAGCATGGGTGCGGGCAGTGAGCAGTTCTTC.

This clonotype occurred a few times. V and J are TRBV6-2 or TRBV6-3 and TRBJ2-7; 7 bases map to TRBD1. Trimming removed 10 bases from V and 2 bases from J; junction bases left unmatched: 8. The CDR3 spans 13 residues. Germline V lookup: CDR1 MNHEY, CDR2 SVGEGT. CDR3 amino acids: CATSGTAPYEQYV. The CDR3 DNA reads as TGTGCCACCTCCGGGACAGCACCCTACGAGCAGTACGTC.

The DNA of the CDR3 is TGCGCCAGCAGCCCGCCGGGACTAGCGGGCTACAATGAGCAGTTCTTC. This codes for CASSPPGLAGYNEQFF. The rearrangement uses TRBV5-1 and TRBJ2-1; TRBD2 aligns across 12 bases. CDR1 and CDR2 (germline): SGHRS, YFSETQ. CDR3 size: 16 residues. Unmatched junction bases numbered 5, after V lost 4 bases and J lost 3 bases.

This clonotype was detected only a few times. The rearrangement links TRBV7-2 to TRBJ2-5; perhaps TRBD1 as D (5 bases). Per the germline V gene, CDR1 is SGHTA and CDR2 is FQGNSA. Trimming took off 3 bases at V and 1 base at J, with 6 bases between the two ends. The CDR3 covers 13 residues. The CDR3 region is CASSFQGQETQYF. The CDR3 nucleotides read TGTGCCAGCAGCTTTCAGGGCCAAGAGACCCAGTACTTC.

This clonotype was seen only a few times. J is TRBJ1-1 and V is TRBV3-1; 7 bases align to TRBD1. Germline CDR1 LGHDT, CDR2 YNNKEL (reference sequence). V lost 2 bases, J lost 11 bases, and 8 bases stayed unmatched. This CDR3 has 13 residues. The CDR3 DNA sequence: TGTGCCAGCAGCCAATCCGGGACAGCGGCTGCTTTCTTT. It codes for CASSQSGTAAAFF.